This TCR beta chain was identified during a study of post-analysis software for immune sequencing data. Study details: Relapsing-remitting, secondary progressive and progressive-relapsing multiple sclerosis courses were included.

Built from TCR beta cDNA, the libraries had unique molecular identifiers in them. Via MiXCR, TCRdb re-called the PCR reads, giving one row per CDR3 protein. The profile shows 650,000 to 850,000 distinct CDR3 sequences, under 70% of them singletons. The CDR3 spans 15 residues. Looked up from germline, CDR1 is SGDLS and CDR2 is YYNGEE. Trimming left V 0 bases short and J 3 bases short, with 13 bases between. The study's findings and limits: Normalized Chao1 diversity was significantly lower in multiple sclerosis patients than in controls. Patients carried four or five TRBV segments more frequently than controls did, and TRBV5-6, TRBV5-1 and TRBV20-1 were among them.

About this clonotype: What it recognizes is unknown.

Sequencing input: blood. The TCR comes from a girl aged 10 to 17 with multiple sclerosis. J is TRBJ2-7 and V is TRBV9; TRBD1 might be the D (5 bases). CDR3 region: CASSVGGMFGYEQYF. CDR3 DNA sequence: TGTGCCAGCAGCGTAGGGGGCATGTTTGGCTACGAGCAGTACTTC.